The TCR beta chain under discussion was sequenced for a study of blood T cells in healthy people across ages. V lost 5 bases to trimming and J lost 0 bases; unmatched junction nucleotides: 8. Looked up from germline, CDR1 is SQVTM and CDR2 is ANQGSEA. This CDR3 spans 16 amino acids. Through a sample-barcoded 5' primer and a J-beta primer mix, a second PCR was run for roughly 7 to 11 cycles. In TCRdb, the 5' RACE reads were re-called with MiXCR into one record per CDR3 protein. The sample contains more than 1,000,000 distinct CDR3 sequences, approximately 26% of which appear only once. The same sample was also used in a study of T cells of mothers and their children.

The sequence was collected from a girl aged 2-10 years in good health. Source material: blood. The rearrangement joins TRBV29-1 to TRBJ2-3; 10 bases fit TRBD2. As DNA, the CDR3 is TGCAGCGTTTTCCTAGCGGGGGCATGGAGCACAGATACGCAGTATTTT. Translated, it gives CSVFLAGAWSTDTQYF.